The clone carrying this TCR beta chain appeared a few times. Its matching antigen is unknown. The V end was cut by 4 bases, the J end by 3 bases, with 13 bases between. CDR1 is SGHTA and CDR2 is FQGNSA in the germline V gene. CDR3 size: 14 residues. Described time point: patch test 3, about 24 weeks after DPC sensitization. Treatment defined: therapeutic diphenylcyclopropenone sensitization with weekly scalp DPC. The sample is drawn from a study of human T cells and chemical hapten exposure. General study points: Compared with pre-sensitization or healthy control sets, expanded TCRs clustered more.

Unique molecular identifiers were linked by the library to individual cDNA molecules. As handled by the study authors: TCRs per sample had a median of approximately 98,000 and ranged from roughly 23,224 to 700,000. TCRdb re-analysed the RACE reads in MiXCR, keeping a single row per CDR3 protein. The authors' filters were not applied to this entry. The sample holds 110,000 or so distinct CDR3 sequences, about 34% seen once. Sequencing used whole blood, obtained in connection with sensitization to the hapten diphenylcyclopropenone (DPC). The rearrangement uses TRBV7-2 and TRBJ2-7; possibly TRBD2 for D (5 bases). The receptor comes from a man aged 40-55 years with alopecia areata. Some clones in this sample may be carry-over from other donors' samples. The CDR3 here is CASSSSGVLYEQYF. The CDR3 DNA reads as TGTGCCAGCAGCTCGTCCGGGGTTCTCTACGAGCAGTACTTC.